The clone carrying this T cell receptor (beta chain) was seen only a few times. The entry originates in a study of blood T cell repertoires in COVID-19. Study-level information: Sample material is recorded as cDNA or gDNA derived from T cells, B-cell-depleted T cells, or PBMCs.

Germline V CDR1 and CDR2: MNHNY, SVGAGI (reference sequence). Trimming cost V 5 bases and J 3 bases, with 13 bases left between them. This CDR3 contains 14 residues. TCRdb's table, derived via immunoSEQ multiplex PCR, lists solely in-frame clones and lacks some. The sample lists roughly 40,000 clones, 65% to 85% occurring once. The J gene is TRBJ2-5, the V gene TRBV6-6; D perhaps matches TRBD1 (6 bases). This sequence was found in a woman at least 80 years old with acute or convalescent COVID-19. Input material: peripheral blood. The CDR3 here is CASSNPGQKETQYF. CDR3 sequence (DNA): TGTGCCAGCAGTAACCCGGGACAAAAAGAGACCCAGTACTTC.